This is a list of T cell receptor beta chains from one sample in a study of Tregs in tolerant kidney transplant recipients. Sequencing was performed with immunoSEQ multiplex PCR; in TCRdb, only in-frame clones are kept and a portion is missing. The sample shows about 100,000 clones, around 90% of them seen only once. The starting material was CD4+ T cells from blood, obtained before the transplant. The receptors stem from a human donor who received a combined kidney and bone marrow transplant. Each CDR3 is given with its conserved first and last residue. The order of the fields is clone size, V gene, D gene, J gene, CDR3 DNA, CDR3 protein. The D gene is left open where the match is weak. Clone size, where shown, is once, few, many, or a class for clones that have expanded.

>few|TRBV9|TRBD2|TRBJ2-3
TGTGCCAGCAGCGCGGGACTAGCGGGAGGAGCAGATACGCAGTATTTT
CASSAGLAGGADTQYF
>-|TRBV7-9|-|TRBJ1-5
TGTGCCAGCAGCTCTAGCTCAAATCAGCCCCAGCATTTT
CASSSSSNQPQHF
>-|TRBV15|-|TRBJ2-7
TGTGCCACCAGCAGAGCCCCCATGGGGCCTTTCTACGAGCAGTACTTC
CATSRAPMGPFYEQYF
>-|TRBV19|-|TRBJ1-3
TGTGCCAGTAAGCGGACAGCTGGAAACACCATATATTTT
CASKRTAGNTIYF
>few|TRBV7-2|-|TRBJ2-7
TGTGCCAGCAGCTTAACTAGTTGGGAGCAGTACTTC
CASSLTSWEQYF
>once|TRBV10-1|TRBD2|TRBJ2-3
TGCGCCAGCAGTGAGGGGTTGGGTCTAGCGGGAACCACAGATACGCAGTATTTT
CASSEGLGLAGTTDTQYF
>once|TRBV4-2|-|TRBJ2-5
TGTGCCAGCAGCCAAGAGGGGACACCGCAAGAGACCCAGTACTTC
CASSQEGTPQETQYF
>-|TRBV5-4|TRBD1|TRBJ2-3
TGTGCCAGCAGCTTCGACAGGGGCACAGATACGCAGTATTTT
CASSFDRGTDTQYF
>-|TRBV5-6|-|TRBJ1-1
TGTGCCAGCAGCTTGGATAGAGACACTGAAGCTTTCTTT
CASSLDRDTEAFF
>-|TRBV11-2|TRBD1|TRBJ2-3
TGTGCCACCACGCGAGACAGGGGTTCTCAGTATTTT
CATTRDRGSQYF
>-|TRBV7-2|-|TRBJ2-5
TGTGCCAGCAGCTTAGATCTAGGAGGGGGGGCGCATCGAGAGACCCAGTACTTC
CASSLDLGGGAHRETQYF
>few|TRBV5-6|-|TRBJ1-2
TGTGCCACCAGGGCGGGAGGTAGAGGGACGTTTGGCGGCTACACCTTC
CATRAGGRGTFGGYTF
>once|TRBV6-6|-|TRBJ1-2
TGTGCCAGCAGTTATCGTCCCGACTACAGAGGCTACACCTTC
CASSYRPDYRGYTF
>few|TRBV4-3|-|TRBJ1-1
TGCGCCAGCAGCCAGGGAGGGACAAAGAACACTGAAGCTTTCTTT
CASSQGGTKNTEAFF
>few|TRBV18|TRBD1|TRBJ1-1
TGTGCCAGCTCCCCCGGGACAGGGGGTACTGAAGCTTTCTTT
CASSPGTGGTEAFF
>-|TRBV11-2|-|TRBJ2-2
TGTGCCAGCACCTATCGGGGTGGATTAAACACCGGGGAGCTGTTTTTT
CASTYRGGLNTGELFF
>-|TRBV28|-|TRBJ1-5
TGTGCCAGCAGGCAGACTAATCAGCCCCAGCATTTT
CASRQTNQPQHF
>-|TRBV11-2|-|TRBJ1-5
TGTGCCAGCAGCTTAGAGCAGGGCTGGGTGACGTTCGCTAGCAATCAGCCCCAGCATTTT
CASSLEQGWVTFASNQPQHF
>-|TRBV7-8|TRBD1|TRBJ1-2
TGTGCCAGCAGCGCGCGGGACAGGGGGCATGGCTACACCTTC
CASSARDRGHGYTF
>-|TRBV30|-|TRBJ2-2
TGTGCCTGGAGTGCTGGGCCCCCCGGGGAGCTGTTTTTT
CAWSAGPPGELFF
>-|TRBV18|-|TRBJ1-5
TGTGCCAGCTCACCCCGACAGGTTAATCAGCCCCAGCATTTT
CASSPRQVNQPQHF
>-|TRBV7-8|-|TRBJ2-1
TGTGCCAGCAGCTTATTAGCGGAGCAGTTCTTC
CASSLLAEQFF
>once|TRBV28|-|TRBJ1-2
TGTGCCAGCAGTTTAACAGACAACTATGGCTACACCTTC
CASSLTDNYGYTF
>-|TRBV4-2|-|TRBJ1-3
TGTGCCAGCAGCCAAGATACTCCGCGGGAGAAACCCTACTCTGGAAACACCATATATTTT
CASSQDTPREKPYSGNTIYF
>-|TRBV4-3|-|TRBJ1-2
TGCGCCAGCAGCCAAGATATGAGGCACGGTGGCTACACCTTC
CASSQDMRHGGYTF
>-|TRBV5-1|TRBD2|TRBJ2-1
TGCGCCAGCGGCGACGGGGGGAGCTCCTACAATGAGCAGTTCTTC
CASGDGGSSYNEQFF
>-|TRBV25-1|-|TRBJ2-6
TGTGCCAGCAGTGAATCAGGGAACGGGGCCAACGTCCTGACTTTC
CASSESGNGANVLTF